The clone carrying this TCR beta chain was detected once. The repertoire was sequenced with immunoSEQ multiplex PCR; TCRdb's copy has only in-frame clones and lacks some. The table has some 150,000 clones, approximately 90% seen once. The sample originates from a study of blood T cell repertoires in COVID-19. Germline CDR1 KGHSH, CDR2 LQKENI. V was clipped by 2 bases and J by 5 bases, with 15 bases between them. This CDR3 has 15 residues. The receptor's source is a woman aged 80 or over with acute or convalescent COVID-19. What was sequenced was peripheral blood. The chain couples TRBV18 to TRBJ1-1; weak D call: TRBD1 (5 bases). CDR3 protein: CASSPTSSKGTEAFF. The CDR3 nucleotides read TGTGCCAGCTCACCAACAAGTAGCAAGGGGACTGAAGCTTTCTTT. Full variable domain (rest looked up from reference TRBV18 and TRBJ1-1): NAGVMQNPRHLVRRRGQEARLRCSPMKGHSHVYWYRQLPEEGLKFMVYLQKENIIDESGMPKERFSAEFPKEGPSILRIQQVVRGDSAAYFCASSPTSSKGTEAFFGQGTRLTVV.